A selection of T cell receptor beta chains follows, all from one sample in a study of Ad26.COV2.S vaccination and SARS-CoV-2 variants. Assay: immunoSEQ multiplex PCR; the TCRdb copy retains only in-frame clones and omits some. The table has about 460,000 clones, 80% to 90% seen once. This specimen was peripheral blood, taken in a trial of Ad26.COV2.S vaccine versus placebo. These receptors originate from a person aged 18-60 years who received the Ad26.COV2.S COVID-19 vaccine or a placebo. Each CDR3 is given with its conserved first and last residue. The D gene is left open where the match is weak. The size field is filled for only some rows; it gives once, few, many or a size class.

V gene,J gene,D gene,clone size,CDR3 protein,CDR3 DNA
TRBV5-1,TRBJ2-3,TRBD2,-,CASSFRLAGGSTTSTDTQYF,TGCGCCAGCAGCTTTCGACTAGCGGGAGGGTCTACTACTAGCACAGATACGCAGTATTTT
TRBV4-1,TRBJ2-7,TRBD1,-,CASSQEPGGYSYEQYF,TGCGCCAGCAGCCAAGAACCAGGGGGATATTCCTACGAGCAGTACTTC
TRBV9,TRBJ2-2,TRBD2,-,CASTPVLGLAGAGELFF,TGTGCCAGCACCCCAGTTTTGGGACTAGCGGGAGCCGGGGAGCTGTTTTTT
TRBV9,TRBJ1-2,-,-,CASSVDQGDGYTF,TGTGCCAGCAGCGTAGATCAGGGTGATGGCTACACCTTC
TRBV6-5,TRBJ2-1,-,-,CASSKTEEQFF,TGTGCCAGCAGTAAAACAGAGGAGCAGTTCTTC
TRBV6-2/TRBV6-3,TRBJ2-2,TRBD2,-,CASSFLPTSGMNTGELFF,TGTGCCAGCAGTTTTCTACCGACTAGCGGGATGAACACCGGGGAACTGTTTTTT
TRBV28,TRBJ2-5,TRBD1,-,CASRLQGAWETQYF,TGTGCCAGCAGGCTACAGGGGGCCTGGGAGACCCAGTACTTC
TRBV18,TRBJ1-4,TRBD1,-,CASSPYLSQGADEKLFF,TGTGCCAGCTCACCATATTTATCGCAGGGGGCGGATGAAAAACTGTTTTTT
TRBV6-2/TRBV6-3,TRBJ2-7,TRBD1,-,CASSYVLTGSYEQYF,TGTGCCAGCAGTTACGTTTTGACAGGGTCCTACGAGCAGTACTTC
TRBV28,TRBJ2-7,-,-,CASSSIPPNTYEQYF,TGTGCCAGCAGTTCCATCCCGCCTAACACCTACGAGCAGTACTTC
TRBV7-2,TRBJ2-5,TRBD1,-,CASSRYRGAEEYQETQYF,TGTGCCAGCAGCCGTTACAGGGGGGCCGAAGAGTACCAAGAGACCCAGTACTTC
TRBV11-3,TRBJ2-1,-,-,CASSLDRGPSSYNEQFF,TGTGCCAGCAGCTTAGACCGGGGACCGAGCTCCTACAATGAGCAGTTCTTC
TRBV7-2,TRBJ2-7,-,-,CASSFVGREQYF,TGTGCCAGCAGCTTCGTAGGCCGCGAGCAGTACTTC
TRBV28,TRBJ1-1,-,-,CASSLLNTEAFF,TGTGCCAGCAGTCTTTTAAACACTGAAGCTTTCTTT
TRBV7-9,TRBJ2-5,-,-,CASSLGALYQETQYF,TGTGCCAGCAGCTTAGGTGCACTGTACCAAGAGACCCAGTACTTC
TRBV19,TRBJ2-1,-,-,CASSPRSGSYNEQFF,TGTGCCAGTAGTCCACGGTCTGGGTCCTACAATGAGCAGTTCTTC
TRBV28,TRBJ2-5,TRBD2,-,CASSSRLALKGLAGETQYF,TGTGCCAGCAGTTCACGACTAGCACTCAAGGGACTAGCGGGAGAGACCCAGTACTTC
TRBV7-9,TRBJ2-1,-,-,CASSLGTSGAGANEQFF,TGTGCCAGCAGCTTAGGGACCAGTGGGGCAGGGGCCAATGAGCAGTTCTTC
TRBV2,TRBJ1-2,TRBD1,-,CASSKSLSPSRQGEDGYTF,TGTGCCAGCAGTAAATCCCTCAGCCCTTCGAGACAGGGGGAAGATGGCTACACCTTC
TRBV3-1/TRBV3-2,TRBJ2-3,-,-,CASKPGSGTDTQYF,TGTGCCAGTAAACCAGGGTCGGGCACAGATACGCAGTATTTT
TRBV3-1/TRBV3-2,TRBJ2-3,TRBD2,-,CASSQVVGAGDVADTQYF,TGTGCCAGCAGCCAAGTAGTTGGGGCGGGAGACGTGGCAGATACGCAGTATTTT
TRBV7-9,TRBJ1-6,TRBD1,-,CASSSDRANSPLHF,TGTGCCAGCAGCTCGGACAGGGCTAATTCACCCCTCCACTTT
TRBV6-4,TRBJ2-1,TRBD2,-,CASSDVRGRAYNEQFF,TGTGCCAGCAGTGACGTCCGCGGGAGGGCCTACAATGAGCAGTTCTTC
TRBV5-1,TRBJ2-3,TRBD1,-,CASSTRTGVDTQYF,TGCGCCAGCAGCACCCGGACAGGGGTAGATACGCAGTATTTT
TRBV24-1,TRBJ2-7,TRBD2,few,CATSDSVTSGLYEQYF,TGTGCCACCAGTGATTCCGTGACTAGCGGCCTCTACGAGCAGTACTTC
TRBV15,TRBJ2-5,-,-,CATSRDLAETQYF,TGTGCCACCAGCAGAGATCTGGCGGAGACCCAGTACTTC
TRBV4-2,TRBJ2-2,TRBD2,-,CASSPAGPLANTGELFF,TGTGCCAGCAGCCCAGCGGGGCCCCTCGCGAACACCGGGGAGCTGTTTTTT
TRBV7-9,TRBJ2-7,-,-,CASSSISYEQYF,TGTGCCAGCAGCTCGATTTCCTACGAGCAGTACTTC
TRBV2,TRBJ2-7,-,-,CASSEVYSPYEQYF,TGTGCCAGCAGTGAAGTCTACAGTCCCTACGAGCAGTACTTC
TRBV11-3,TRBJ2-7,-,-,CASSLDSDSGAHF,TGTGCCAGCAGCTTAGATTCAGACAGCGGTGCGCACTTC
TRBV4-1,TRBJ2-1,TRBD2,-,CASSQGTSGSGGYNEQFF,TGCGCCAGCAGCCAAGGGACTAGCGGGAGCGGGGGATACAATGAGCAGTTCTTC
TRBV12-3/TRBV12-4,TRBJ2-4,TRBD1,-,CASRTQGVDIQYF,TGTGCCAGCAGAACGCAGGGGGTGGACATTCAGTACTTC
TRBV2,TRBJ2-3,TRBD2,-,CASSQLAGGDTQYF,TGTGCCAGCAGTCAGCTAGCGGGAGGGGATACGCAGTATTTT
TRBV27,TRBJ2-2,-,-,CASSFSGRYTGELFF,TGTGCCAGCAGTTTTAGTGGGAGGTACACCGGGGAGCTGTTTTTT
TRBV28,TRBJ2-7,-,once,CASSLSSGGFYEQYF,TGTGCCAGCAGTTTATCCTCGGGGGGCTTTTACGAGCAGTACTTC
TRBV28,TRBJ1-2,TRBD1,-,CASTLGGGSTPYGYTF,TGTGCCAGCACTTTGGGAGGGGGCTCTACTCCTTATGGCTACACCTTC
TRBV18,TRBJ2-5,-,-,CASSGWSIQETQYF,TGTGCCAGCTCAGGTTGGTCGATACAAGAGACCCAGTACTTC
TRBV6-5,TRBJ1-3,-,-,CASSRDISGNTIYF,TGTGCCAGCAGTCGGGACATCTCTGGAAACACCATATATTTT
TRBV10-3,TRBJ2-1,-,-,CAIGRGLGQNEQFF,TGTGCCATCGGCCGGGGTCTAGGACAAAATGAGCAGTTCTTC
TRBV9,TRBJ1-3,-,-,CASSRLIGGSGNTIYF,TGTGCCAGCAGCCGACTCATAGGGGGCTCTGGAAACACCATATATTTT
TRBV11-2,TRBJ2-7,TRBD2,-,CASSTSSGRYEQYF,TGTGCCAGCAGCACCTCTAGCGGGAGGTACGAGCAGTACTTC
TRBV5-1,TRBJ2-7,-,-,CASSLGASSSYEQYF,TGCGCCAGCAGCTTGGGAGCATCTAGCTCCTACGAGCAGTACTTC
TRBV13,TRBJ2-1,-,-,CASSLRTYSYNEQFF,TGTGCCAGCAGCTTGAGGACTTACTCCTACAATGAGCAGTTCTTC
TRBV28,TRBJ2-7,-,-,CASSTDTTYEQYF,TGTGCCAGCAGCACGGACACCACCTACGAGCAGTACTTC
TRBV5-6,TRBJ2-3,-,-,CASSLWTYTDTQYF,TGTGCCAGCAGCTTGTGGACTTACACAGATACGCAGTATTTT
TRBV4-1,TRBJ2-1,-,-,CASSQGADNEQFF,TGCGCCAGCAGCCAGGGGGCCGACAATGAGCAGTTCTTC
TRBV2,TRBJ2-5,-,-,CASKAGTLETQYF,TGTGCCAGCAAGGCGGGAACCTTGGAGACCCAGTACTTC
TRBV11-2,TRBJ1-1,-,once,CASSLLYRGPWLEAFF,TGTGCCAGCAGCTTATTATATAGGGGTCCTTGGCTCGAAGCTTTCTTT
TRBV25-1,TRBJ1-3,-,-,CASSEFGVSGNTIYF,TGTGCCAGCAGTGAATTCGGGGTATCGGGAAACACCATATATTTT
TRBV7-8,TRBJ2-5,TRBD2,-,CASSLTSGIETQYF,TGTGCCAGCAGCCTCACTAGCGGAATAGAGACCCAGTACTTC
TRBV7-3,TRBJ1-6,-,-,CASSSRQNSPLHF,TGTGCCAGCAGCTCCCGACAGAATTCACCCCTCCACTTT
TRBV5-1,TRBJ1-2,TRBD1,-,CASSQDRGRGNYGYTF,TGCGCCAGCAGCCAAGACAGGGGAAGAGGTAACTATGGCTACACCTTC
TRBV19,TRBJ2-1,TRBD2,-,CASSIDGGDFYNEQFF,TGTGCCAGTAGTATAGACGGGGGGGACTTCTACAATGAGCAGTTCTTC
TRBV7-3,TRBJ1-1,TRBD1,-,CASSLAGPGQGSTEAFF,TGTGCCAGCAGCTTGGCTGGACCGGGACAGGGTTCCACTGAAGCTTTCTTT
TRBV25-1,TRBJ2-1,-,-,CASSETLGGAYNEQFF,TGTGCCAGCAGTGAAACTCTGGGTGGTGCCTACAATGAGCAGTTCTTC